The rows below give T cell receptor beta chains drawn from one sample of a study of patients and donors after allogeneic stem cell transplantation. A single record per CDR3 protein comes from TCRdb applying MiXCR to the RT-PCR reads. The table records approximately 170,000 distinct CDR3 sequences, 25% to 35% of them present only once. Specimen: blood, either unsorted or a sorted T cell fraction (not recorded which). These receptors originate from a human donor who was either an allogeneic HSCT recipient or a stem cell or donor lymphocyte infusion donor (not recorded which). It is not recorded whose cells these are; they may come from a transplant donor. CDR3s include the opening cysteine and the closing phenylalanine or tryptophan. Rows may omit the clone size; those that give it use once, few, many or a size class.

clone size,V gene,J gene,CDR3 protein
once,TRBV6-5,TRBJ2-5,CASSYSWDRGETQYF
-,TRBV7-9,TRBJ2-1,CASSTASGGGYNEQFF
-,TRBV6-1,TRBJ2-2,CASSHRAGPTGELFF
-,TRBV4-1,TRBJ2-7,CASSQLAGGPYEQYF
-,TRBV6-5,TRBJ1-1,CAIGRTEAFF
-,TRBV5-5,TRBJ2-3,CASSLREAGLDTQYF
many,TRBV24-1,TRBJ1-2,CATSDPRGNYGYTF
-,TRBV2,TRBJ2-1,CASSPWDAQFF
-,TRBV4-3,TRBJ2-2,CASSQDGGYTGELFF
few,TRBV7-9,TRBJ2-7,CASNIPGYYEQYF
few,TRBV30,TRBJ1-5,CAWSEGQGFQPQHF
many,TRBV20-1,TRBJ1-5,CSARGDGDLPQHF
-,TRBV5-5,TRBJ1-5,CASSWGQVNSNQPQHF
-,TRBV7-6,TRBJ2-1,CASSFVYNEQFF
-,TRBV12-3/TRBV12-4,TRBJ2-5,CASSSTGRGVQETQYF
-,TRBV7-9,TRBJ1-1,CASSLRTAAEAFF
few,TRBV5-1,TRBJ1-5,CASSLTEGQPQHF
once,TRBV12-3/TRBV12-4,TRBJ1-1,CASSLWGGVRTEAFF
few,TRBV12-3/TRBV12-4,TRBJ2-2,CASSPRLAGGRGELFF
-,TRBV20-1,TRBJ2-2,CSARAITSGANTGELFF
many,TRBV9,TRBJ1-1,CASSALQVMNTEAFF
-,TRBV7-7,TRBJ2-1,CASSPAGLAGTYNEQFF
-,TRBV7-8,TRBJ2-5,CASSSIGEAGTGKTQYF
few,TRBV29-1,TRBJ2-2,CSVELDPTGELFF
-,TRBV3-1,TRBJ2-1,CASSRRGSYNEQFF
few,TRBV29-1,TRBJ2-6,CSVTAAVGANVLTF
few,TRBV7-6,TRBJ2-2,CASSLLREQDTGELFF
-,TRBV25-1,TRBJ2-3,CASSGGQGVGTDTQYF
-,TRBV6-5,TRBJ2-6,CASSYRISGANVLTF
-,TRBV27,TRBJ1-5,CASSLKIRAWNQPQHF
many,TRBV20-1,TRBJ2-1,CSARDYYGIFYNEQFF
many,TRBV18,TRBJ1-2,CASSPPPGTYGYTF
few,TRBV24-1,TRBJ2-3,CATSDFGRTDTQYF
few,TRBV7-2,TRBJ1-5,CASSLWGRQPQHF
-,TRBV7-3,TRBJ2-2,CASSLGQVDTGELFF
-,TRBV5-1,TRBJ2-2,CASSTRGQGTGELFF
-,TRBV4-3,TRBJ2-1,CASSQRIIAGTYNEQFF
few,TRBV20-1,TRBJ1-1,CSASRDREAFF
-,TRBV15,TRBJ2-2,CATSRSGLAANTGELFF
few,TRBV7-9,TRBJ1-3,CASSSWAQGGNTIYF
few,TRBV28,TRBJ1-5,CASSFPGGHVQPQHF
-,TRBV7-9,TRBJ1-4,CASSLGTVINEKLFF
-,TRBV25-1,TRBJ2-7,CASSGDREGYEQYF
-,TRBV27,TRBJ2-3,CASSLGGQGDTDTQYF
-,TRBV5-1,TRBJ1-5,CASSFSGGSNQPQHF
-,TRBV10-3,TRBJ1-1,CAIRDLGYTEAFF
-,TRBV7-9,TRBJ1-6,CASSSPDWEVGSPLHF
-,TRBV6-6,TRBJ2-5,CASSYLGGWMETQYF
few,TRBV25-1,TRBJ1-6,CASSEYFAGHASHNSPLHF
few,TRBV29-1,TRBJ1-5,CSVAGLDSNQPQHF
-,TRBV24-1,TRBJ2-3,CATSDLLGPSSTDTQYF
-,TRBV5-8,TRBJ1-5,CASSLYPGDQPQHF
-,TRBV11-3,TRBJ1-6,CASSSDREAPLHF